The T cell receptor (beta chain) under discussion was sequenced for a study of cytomegalovirus exposure and HLA in healthy donors. On the study more broadly: Later, an analysis reported that the 110 or so validation repertoires had used the same platform as the approximately 690 first-cohort repertoires. General study findings and limits: According to the study, about 180 TCR beta chains were cytomegalovirus-associated. Both high specificity and high sensitivity reportedly marked the classifier's diagnosis of cytomegalovirus status. There were some public TCRs occurring in many donors, but most TCR sequences were rare.

Profiling relied on immunoSEQ multiplex PCR, and the TCRdb table lists in-frame clones only, not all of them. The table records approximately 160,000 clones, 70% to 90% of them present only once. Germline assignment: CDR1 MNHEY and CDR2 SVGAGI. This CDR3 is 13 amino acids long. The V end was cut by 5 bases, the J end by 7 bases, with 12 bases between. A note on this clone: Its antigen is as yet unknown.

This receptor was taken from a man aged 25-45 years in good health and CMV-seropositive. The V and J genes are TRBV6-5 and TRBJ2-1, with a possible D match to TRBD2 (6 bases). The sample taken for sequencing was PBMCs. Written as DNA, the CDR3 is TGTGCCAGCAGTAAGAAGGGACTGAATGAGCAGTTCTTC. Encoded protein: CASSKKGLNEQFF.